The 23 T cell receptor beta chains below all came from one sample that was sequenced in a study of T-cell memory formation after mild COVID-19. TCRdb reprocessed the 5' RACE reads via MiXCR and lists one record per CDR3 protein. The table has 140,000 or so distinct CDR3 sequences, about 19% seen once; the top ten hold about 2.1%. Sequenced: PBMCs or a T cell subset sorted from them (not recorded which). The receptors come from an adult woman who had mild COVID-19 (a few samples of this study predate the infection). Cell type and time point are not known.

DNA of the CDR3: TGTGCCAGCAGTCACCCGGGGACAGCTGAAGACTCTGGAAACACCATATATTTT. As protein: CASSHPGTAEDSGNTIYF. J is TRBJ1-3 and V is TRBV12-3 or TRBV12-4; 7 bases match TRBD1. V shed 5 bases and J 0 bases; nucleotides not matched to a gene: 13. The length of the CDR3 is 18 residues.

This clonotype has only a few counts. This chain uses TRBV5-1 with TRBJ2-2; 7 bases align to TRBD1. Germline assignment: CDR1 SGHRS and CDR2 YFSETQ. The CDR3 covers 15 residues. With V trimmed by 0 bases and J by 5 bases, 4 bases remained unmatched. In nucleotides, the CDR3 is TGCGCCAGCAGCTTGGTGGCACAGGGGACCGGGGAGCTGTTTTTT. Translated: CASSLVAQGTGELFF.

CDR3: CASSLGRGPGNEQFF. Here the CDR3 DNA reads TGTGCCAGCAGCCTGGGTCGGGGCCCCGGCAATGAGCAGTTCTTC. The chain has TRBV5-4 and TRBJ2-1; D tentatively fits TRBD1 or TRBD2 (5 bases each). Germline CDR1 reads SGHNT; CDR2 reads YYREEE (reference sequence). The ends were cut back, 4 bases at V and 6 bases at J, with 17 bases in the middle. The length of the CDR3 is 15 residues.

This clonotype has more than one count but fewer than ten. CDR3 bases: TGCGCCAGCAGCTTCGGGAGGGAGGCTGGGGCCAACGTCCTGACTTTC. It yields the protein CASSFGREAGANVLTF. This sequence joins TRBV5-1 and TRBJ2-6; TRBD2 agrees at 8 bases. V lost 2 bases to trimming and J lost 2 bases; unmatched junction nucleotides: 3. In germline, CDR1 is SGHRS, CDR2 YFSETQ. This CDR3 is built from 16 residues.

The CDR3 bases are TGTGCCAGCAGCACCAACGTCGCGGGGGCAATCGACACCGGGGAGCTGTTTTTT. This encodes CASSTNVAGAIDTGELFF. V and J are TRBV4-2 and TRBJ2-2, with D tentatively TRBD2 (7 bases). The CDR3 contains 18 residues. V lost 5 bases to trimming and J lost 3 bases, with 22 bases between them. CDR1 is LGHNA, CDR2 YNFKEQ, per germline.

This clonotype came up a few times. The CDR3 is CASNPFSGRASSEQFF. CDR3 nucleotide sequence: TGTGCCAGCAATCCCTTTAGCGGGAGGGCCAGTTCTGAGCAGTTCTTC. V and J are TRBV6-5 and TRBJ2-1, with 11 bases identical to TRBD2. Germline V gene lookup returns CDR1 MNHEY and CDR2 SVGAGI. V dropped 7 bases and J dropped 9; count of bases not matched to a gene: 14. CDR3 length: 16 residues.

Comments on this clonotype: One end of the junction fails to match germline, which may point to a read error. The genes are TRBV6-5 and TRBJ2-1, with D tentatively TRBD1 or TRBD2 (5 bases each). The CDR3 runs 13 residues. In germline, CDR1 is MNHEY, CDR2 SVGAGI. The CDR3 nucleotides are TGTGCCAGCCGGTGGGGGTCCTACACTGAGCAGTTCTTC. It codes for CASRWGSYTEQFF.

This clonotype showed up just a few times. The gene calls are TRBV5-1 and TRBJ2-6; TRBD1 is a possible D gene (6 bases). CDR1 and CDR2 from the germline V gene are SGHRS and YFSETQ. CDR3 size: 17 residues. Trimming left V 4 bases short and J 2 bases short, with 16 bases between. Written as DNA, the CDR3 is TGCGCCAGCAGCAGCCGGACAGCCGGGGCTGGGGCCAACGTCCTGACTTTC. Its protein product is CASSSRTAGAGANVLTF.

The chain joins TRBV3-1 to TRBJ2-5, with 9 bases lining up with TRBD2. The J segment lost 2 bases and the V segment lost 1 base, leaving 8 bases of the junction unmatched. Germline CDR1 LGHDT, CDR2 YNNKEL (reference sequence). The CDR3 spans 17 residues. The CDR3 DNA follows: TGTGCCAGCAGCCAAGGGATGCTAGCGGGGCCGCAAGAGACCCAGTACTTC. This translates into CASSQGMLAGPQETQYF.

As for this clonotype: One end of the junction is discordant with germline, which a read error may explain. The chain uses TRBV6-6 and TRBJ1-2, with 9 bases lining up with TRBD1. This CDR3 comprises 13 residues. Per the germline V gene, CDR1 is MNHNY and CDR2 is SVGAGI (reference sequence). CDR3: CASSNTGGRGYSF. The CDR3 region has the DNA TGTGCCAGCAGCAACACAGGGGGCAGGGGCTACAGCTTC.

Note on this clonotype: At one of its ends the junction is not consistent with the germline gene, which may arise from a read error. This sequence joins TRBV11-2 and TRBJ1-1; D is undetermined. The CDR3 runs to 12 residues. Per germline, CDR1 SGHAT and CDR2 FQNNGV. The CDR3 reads CASSLDNSEAFF. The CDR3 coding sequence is TGTGCCAGCAGCTTAGATAACAGTGAAGCTTTCTTT.

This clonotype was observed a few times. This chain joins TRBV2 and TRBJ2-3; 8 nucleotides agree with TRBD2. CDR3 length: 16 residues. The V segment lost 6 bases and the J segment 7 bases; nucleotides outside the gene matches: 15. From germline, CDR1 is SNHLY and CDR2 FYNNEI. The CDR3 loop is CASSRLGRGGLYTQYF. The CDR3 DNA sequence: TGTGCCAGCAGCCGCCTGGGACGGGGGGGGTTATATACGCAGTATTTT.

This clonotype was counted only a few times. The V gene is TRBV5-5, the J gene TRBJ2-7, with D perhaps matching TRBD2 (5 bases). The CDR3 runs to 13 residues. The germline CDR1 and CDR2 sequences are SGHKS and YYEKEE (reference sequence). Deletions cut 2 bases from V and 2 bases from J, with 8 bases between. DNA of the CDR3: TGTGCCAGCAGCTTTCGGGGTCCCTACGAGCAGTACTTC. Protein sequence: CASSFRGPYEQYF.

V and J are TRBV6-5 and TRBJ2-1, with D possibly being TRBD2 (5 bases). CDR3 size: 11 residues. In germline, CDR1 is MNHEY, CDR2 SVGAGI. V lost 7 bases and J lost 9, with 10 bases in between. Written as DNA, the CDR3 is TGTGCCAGCAAGGGAGTTCTTGAGCAGTTCTTC. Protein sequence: CASKGVLEQFF.

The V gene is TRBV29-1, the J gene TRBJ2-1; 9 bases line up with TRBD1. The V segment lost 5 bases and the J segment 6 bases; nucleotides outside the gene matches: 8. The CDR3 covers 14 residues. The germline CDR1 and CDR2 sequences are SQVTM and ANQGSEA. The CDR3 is CSVRAGTGSNEQFF. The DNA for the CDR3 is TGCAGCGTTAGAGCCGGGACAGGGAGCAATGAGCAGTTCTTC.

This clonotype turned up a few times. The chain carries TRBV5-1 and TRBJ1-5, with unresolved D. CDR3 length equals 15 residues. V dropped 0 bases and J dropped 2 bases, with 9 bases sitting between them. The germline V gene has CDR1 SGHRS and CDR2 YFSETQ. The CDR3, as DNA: TGCGCCAGCAGCTTGGGCTCAGGAGGCAATCAGCCCCAGCATTTT. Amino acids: CASSLGSGGNQPQHF. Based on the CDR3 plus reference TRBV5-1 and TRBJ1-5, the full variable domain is KAGVTQTPRYLIKTRGQQVTLSCSPISGHRSVSWYQQTPGQGLQFLFEYFSETQRNKGNFPGRFSGRQFSNSRSEMNVSTLELGDSALYLCASSLGSGGNQPQHFGDGTRLSIL.

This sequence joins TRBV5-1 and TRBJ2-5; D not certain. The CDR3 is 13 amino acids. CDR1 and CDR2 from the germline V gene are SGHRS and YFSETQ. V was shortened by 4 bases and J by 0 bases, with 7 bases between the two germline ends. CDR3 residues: CASSPPNQETQYF. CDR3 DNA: TGCGCCAGCAGCCCACCCAACCAAGAGACCCAGTACTTC.

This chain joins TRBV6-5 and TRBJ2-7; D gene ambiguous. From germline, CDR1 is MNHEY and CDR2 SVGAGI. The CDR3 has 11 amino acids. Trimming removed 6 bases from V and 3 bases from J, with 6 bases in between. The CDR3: CASRRVYEQYF. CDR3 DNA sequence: TGTGCCAGCAGACGGGTCTACGAGCAGTACTTC.

The chain's CDR3 is CASSQRAGTGNRTIYF. In DNA form, the CDR3 reads TGCGCCAGCAGCCAGCGAGCCGGGACAGGTAATCGGACCATATATTTT. The chain employs TRBV4-1 and TRBJ1-3; TRBD1 aligns across 8 bases. The CDR3 extends over 16 amino acids. From germline, CDR1 is MGHRA and CDR2 YSYEKL. With 3 bases clipped from V and 10 bases from J, the junction kept 14 bases outside the gene matches.

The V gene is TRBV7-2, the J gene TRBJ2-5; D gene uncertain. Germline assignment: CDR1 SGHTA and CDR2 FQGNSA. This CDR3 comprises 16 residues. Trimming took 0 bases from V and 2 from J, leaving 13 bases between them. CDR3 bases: TGTGCCAGCAGCTTAGCGATTCGACCGGCGCAAGAGACCCAGTACTTC. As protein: CASSLAIRPAQETQYF.

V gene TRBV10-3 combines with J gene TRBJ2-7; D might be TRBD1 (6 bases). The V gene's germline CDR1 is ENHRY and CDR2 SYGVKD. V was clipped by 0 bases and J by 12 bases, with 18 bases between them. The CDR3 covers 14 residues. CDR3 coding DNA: TGTGCCATCAGTGAGTCGAATACAGGGTTGGTATTGTACTTC. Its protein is CAISESNTGLVLYF.

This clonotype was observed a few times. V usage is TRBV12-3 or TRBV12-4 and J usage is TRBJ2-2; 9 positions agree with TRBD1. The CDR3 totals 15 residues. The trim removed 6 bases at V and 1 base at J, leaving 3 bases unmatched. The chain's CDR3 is CASSPGQGNTGELFF. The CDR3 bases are TGTGCCAGCAGCCCGGGACAGGGGAACACCGGGGAGCTGTTTTTT.

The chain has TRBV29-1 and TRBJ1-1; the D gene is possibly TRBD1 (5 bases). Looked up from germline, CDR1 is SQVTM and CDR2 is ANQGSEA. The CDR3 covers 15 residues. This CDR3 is CRVTDQSQEGTEAFF. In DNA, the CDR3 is TGCAGAGTGACGGACCAGAGCCAGGAGGGGACTGAAGCTTTCTTT.